One sample yielded the 24 T cell receptor beta chains listed below, sequenced in a study of CD8+ T cells in alopecia areata. Peripheral blood samples and lesional scalp punch biopsies were obtained from alopecia areata patients. RNA extraction was followed by reverse transcription into cDNA, which acted as the sequencing template. The protocol was immunoSEQ multiplex PCR, while the TCRdb copy is restricted to in-frame clones and leaves out a portion. Of approximately 8,200 clones listed, approximately 50% are singletons. Sequencing used skin, obtained at week 0. These receptors came from a human donor with alopecia areata.

This clone was seen a few times. The rearrangement uses TRBV5-1 and TRBJ1-2, with 8 bases lining up with TRBD1. CDR3 length: 12 amino acids. Losses at the gene ends were 7 bases for V and 7 bases for J; bases not matched to a gene: 6. The germline CDR1 and CDR2 sequences are SGHRS and YFSETQ. This CDR3 is CASGTGGSGYTF. In nucleotides, the CDR3 is TGCGCCAGCGGTACAGGGGGTAGTGGCTACACCTTC. The full variable domain, with the rest looked up from reference TRBV5-1 and TRBJ1-2, is KAGVTQTPRYLIKTRGQQVTLSCSPISGHRSVSWYQQTPGQGLQFLFEYFSETQRNKGNFPGRFSGRQFSNSRSEMNVSTLELGDSALYLCASGTGGSGYTFGSGTRLTVV.

J is TRBJ2-1 and V is TRBV18; weak D call: TRBD1 (6 bases). The V and J ends lost 9 bases and 1 base respectively, with 13 bases between them. Germline V CDR1 and CDR2: KGHSH, LQKENI. This CDR3 spans 14 amino acids. The CDR3 DNA follows: TGTGCCAGGCCCCAGGGGCAGTCCTACAATGAGCAGTTCTTC. Translating it yields CARPQGQSYNEQFF.

J is TRBJ2-1 and V is TRBV19; D gene ambiguous. Germline CDR1 reads LNHDA; CDR2 reads SQIVND (reference sequence). The CDR3 runs to 11 residues. Trimming pared 10 bases from V and 6 bases from J, leaving 10 bases between. The CDR3, as DNA: TGTGCCACTTCGACTGGCAATGAGCAGTTCTTC. Protein: CATSTGNEQFF.

The V and J genes are TRBV27 and TRBJ2-1; D assignment may be TRBD1 or TRBD2 (5 bases each). Germline values: CDR1 MNHEY, CDR2 SMNVEV (reference sequence). The CDR3 runs 12 residues. V was cut by 2 bases and J by 9 bases, with 8 bases left in between. The CDR3 nucleotides read TGTGCCAGCAGTTTAGTGGGGGTTGAGCAGTTCTTC. Translating gives CASSLVGVEQFF.

The gene calls are TRBV29-1 and TRBJ1-1; D may be TRBD1 (5 bases). Germline CDR1 and CDR2: SQVTM and ANQGSEA. V was clipped by 7 bases and J by 3 bases, with 15 bases between them. The CDR3 consists of 13 residues. This CDR3 is CSAPGASHTEAFF. The CDR3 DNA reads TGCAGCGCTCCCGGGGCTAGTCACACTGAAGCTTTCTTT.

The chain carries TRBV5-5 and TRBJ1-2; D gene uncertain. Trimming removed 0 bases at V and 2 bases at J, with 14 bases between. CDR3 length: 16 residues. Per germline, CDR1 SGHKS and CDR2 YYEKEE (reference sequence). The CDR3 reads CASSLAGGERNYGYTF. CDR3 coding DNA: TGTGCCAGCAGCTTGGCGGGCGGGGAAAGGAACTATGGCTACACCTTC.

This clone was recorded a few times. The chain employs TRBV2 and TRBJ2-7; 10 bases align to TRBD1. The V and J ends lost 6 bases and 5 bases, in that order; junction bases with no gene match: 4. From germline, CDR1 is SNHLY and CDR2 FYNNEI. The CDR3 runs 13 residues. CDR3 in amino acids: CASRTGGKDEQYF. The CDR3, as DNA: TGTGCCAGCAGGACAGGGGGCAAAGACGAGCAGTACTTC.

The chain combines TRBV5-1 with TRBJ2-1, with a weak D call TRBD1 (5 bases). Trimming left V 4 bases short and J 5 bases short, with 16 bases between. The CDR3 runs 15 residues. Looked up from germline, CDR1 is SGHRS and CDR2 is YFSETQ. The CDR3 loop reads CASSPTVVVNNEQFF. The CDR3 DNA reads as TGCGCCAGCAGCCCGACAGTAGTCGTAAACAATGAGCAGTTCTTC. The variable domain in full, with the rest retrieved from reference TRBV5-1 and TRBJ2-1, is KAGVTQTPRYLIKTRGQQVTLSCSPISGHRSVSWYQQTPGQGLQFLFEYFSETQRNKGNFPGRFSGRQFSNSRSEMNVSTLELGDSALYLCASSPTVVVNNEQFFGPGTRLTVL.

By share, this clone counts as large. The junction does not match germline at one end; this may be a read error. This sequence joins TRBV7-2 and TRBJ2-7; D gene uncertain. Germline lookup yields CDR1 SGHTA and CDR2 FQGNSA. The CDR3 spans 14 residues. The CDR3 nucleotides read TGTGCCAGCAGCTTAGAGTTGCGGTCCTTCGAGCAGTACTTC. Translation: CASSLELRSFEQYF. Together with reference TRBV7-2 and TRBJ2-7, the CDR3 gives the full variable domain: GAGVSQSPSNKVTEKGKDVELRCDPISGHTALYWYRQSLGQGLEFLIYFQGNSAPDKSGLPSDRFSAERTGGSVSTLTIQRTQQEDSAVYLCASSLELRSFEQYFGPGTRLTVT.

By frequency in the sample, this clone is large. The rearrangement uses TRBV28 and TRBJ1-3; D remains ambiguous. Germline CDR1 is MDHEN and CDR2 is SYDVKM. The CDR3 is 10 residues long. Trimming pared 7 bases from V and 6 bases from J, leaving 4 bases between. The CDR3 is CASKANTIYF. The CDR3 DNA reads TGTGCCAGCAAGGCAAACACCATATATTTT. The variable domain in full, with the rest retrieved from reference TRBV28 and TRBJ1-3, is DVKVTQSSRYLVKRTGEKVFLECVQDMDHENMFWYRQDPGLGLRLIYFSYDVKMKEKGDIPEGYSVSREKKERFSLILESASTNQTSMYLCASKANTIYFGEGSWLTVV.

By share, this clone ranks as medium-sized. The chain has TRBV19 and TRBJ1-3; TRBD1 is a possible D gene (6 bases). The V end was cut by 6 bases, the J end by 0 bases, with 18 bases between. The CDR3 contains 17 residues. Germline lookup yields CDR1 LNHDA and CDR2 SQIVND (reference sequence). CDR3 in amino acids: CASSSGTTGTSGNTIYF. For the CDR3, the DNA is TGTGCCAGTAGCTCCGGGACAACGGGGACCTCTGGAAACACCATATATTTT.

The genes are TRBV6-5 and TRBJ2-7; D is uncertain. Germline-derived CDR1 and CDR2 are MNHEY and SVGAGI. V gave up 4 bases and J gave up 5 bases, with 12 bases separating them. CDR3 length: 13 residues. The CDR3 loop is CASSLAAWDEQYF. CDR3 bases: TGTGCCAGCAGTTTAGCAGCGTGGGACGAGCAGTACTTC.

The rearrangement joins TRBV19 to TRBJ2-2, with 9 bases lining up with TRBD1. Germline assignment: CDR1 LNHDA and CDR2 SQIVND (reference sequence). With V trimmed by 11 bases and J by 2 bases, 6 bases remained unmatched. The length of the CDR3 is 14 residues. DNA of the CDR3: TGTGCCTCCTGGGGACAGGGAAACACCGGGGAGCTGTTTTTT. It encodes CASWGQGNTGELFF.

As regards this clone: Compared with germline, one end of the junction differs, possibly owing to a read error. The J gene is TRBJ2-2, the V gene TRBV6-1; 7 nucleotides align to TRBD2. The germline V gene encodes CDR1 MNHNS and CDR2 SASEGT. This CDR3 is 15 amino acids long. In nucleotides, the CDR3 is TGTGCCAGCAGGGAAGGGACTACCTGGGTCGGGGAGCTGTTTTTT. This sequence encodes CASREGTTWVGELFF.

The V call is TRBV2, the J call TRBJ2-7, with a tentative D call TRBD1 (5 bases). The CDR3 runs 12 residues. V shed 3 bases and J shed 4 bases, with 7 bases lying between them. CDR1 and CDR2 from the germline V gene are SNHLY and FYNNEI. CDR3 amino acids: CASSEDNYEQYF. In DNA form, the CDR3 reads TGTGCCAGCAGTGAGGACAATTACGAGCAGTACTTC.

V gene TRBV7-9 combines with J gene TRBJ1-1; the match to TRBD1 covers 8 bases. The junction had 5 bases not matched to a gene; V was cut back by 1 base and J by 10 bases. The CDR3 totals 13 residues. Looked up from germline, CDR1 is SEHNR and CDR2 is FQNEAQ (reference sequence). CDR3 bases: TGTGCCAGCAGCTTAGGGACAGGGATTCGAGCTTTCTTT. Translated: CASSLGTGIRAFF.

This clone was picked up a small number of times. This chain links TRBV18 with TRBJ2-7; D unclear. Trimming removed 1 base from V and 0 bases from J, with 16 bases in between. The CDR3 consists of 17 residues. Germline lookup yields CDR1 KGHSH and CDR2 LQKENI. CDR3 DNA: TGTGCCAGCTCACCACAAGCTTTTGCTAGTTCCTCCTACGAGCAGTACTTC. This gives the protein CASSPQAFASSSYEQYF.

The V and J genes are TRBV7-2 and TRBJ2-4; 12 nucleotides align to TRBD2. Germline V gives CDR1 SGHTA, CDR2 FQGNSA. The V segment lost 5 bases and the J segment 5 bases; nucleotides outside the gene matches: 7. The CDR3 sequence is 16 residues long. The CDR3 spells CASSPSTSGSENIQYF. For the CDR3, the DNA is TGTGCCAGCAGCCCGTCGACTAGCGGGAGCGAAAACATTCAGTACTTC. The whole variable domain, filled in from reference TRBV7-2 and TRBJ2-4, reads GAGVSQSPSNKVTEKGKDVELRCDPISGHTALYWYRQSLGQGLEFLIYFQGNSAPDKSGLPSDRFSAERTGGSVSTLTIQRTQQEDSAVYLCASSPSTSGSENIQYFGAGTRLSVL.

This chain uses TRBV15 with TRBJ2-4; 8 bases fit TRBD1. Per the germline V gene, CDR1 is LNHNV and CDR2 is YYDKDF (reference sequence). The V and J ends lost 7 bases and 4 bases, in that order; junction bases with no gene match: 9. This CDR3 has 15 residues. As DNA, the CDR3 is TGTGCCACCAAAGGGTTGACAGGGGAGAAAAACATTCAGTACTTC. It codes for CATKGLTGEKNIQYF.

This rearrangement joins TRBV28 to TRBJ2-3; the D gene is possibly TRBD2 (6 bases). The V gene's germline CDR1 is MDHEN and CDR2 SYDVKM. The CDR3 has 14 residues. Between the trimmed V and J ends, which lost 5 bases and 4 bases, there was a span of 13 bases. CDR3 coding DNA: TGTGCCAGCAGTCGTCGGGACTTCCCAGATACGCAGTATTTT. The encoded protein is CASSRRDFPDTQYF.

V is TRBV5-1 and J is TRBJ2-7; D call uncertain. The CDR3 is made up of 13 amino acids. V was pared by 0 bases and J by 6 bases, with 10 bases between. The germline V gene has CDR1 SGHRS and CDR2 YFSETQ. The CDR3 coding sequence is TGCGCCAGCAGCTTGGAATCTCTGGGCGAGCAGTACTTC. Its protein is CASSLESLGEQYF.

This clone has just a few counts. V and J are TRBV5-1 and TRBJ1-1; possible D gene TRBD1, 5 bases. Germline V CDR1 and CDR2: SGHRS, YFSETQ. This CDR3 comprises 13 residues. V dropped 2 bases and J dropped 3 bases, with 8 bases sitting between them. The CDR3 spells CASSFDRHTEAFF. CDR3 DNA: TGCGCCAGCAGCTTCGACAGACACACTGAAGCTTTCTTT. The full variable domain, in which reference TRBV5-1 and TRBJ1-1 provide the parts outside the CDR3, is KAGVTQTPRYLIKTRGQQVTLSCSPISGHRSVSWYQQTPGQGLQFLFEYFSETQRNKGNFPGRFSGRQFSNSRSEMNVSTLELGDSALYLCASSFDRHTEAFFGQGTRLTVV.

This clone was detected a few times. The junction departs from the called germline gene at one end, perhaps through a read error. The chain links TRBV10-3 to TRBJ2-7; D is perhaps TRBD1 (7 bases). The CDR3 spans 15 residues. CDR1 is ENHRY, CDR2 SYGVKD, per germline. CDR3 nucleotides: TGTGCCAGCAGTGAAGCGGAGGGGGCGGTATACGAGCAGTACTTC. Protein: CASSEAEGAVYEQYF.

This clone was picked up a small number of times. The CDR3 sequence is CASSLIPGREGGETQYF. CDR3 DNA sequence: TGTGCCAGCAGCCTAATCCCCGGGCGGGAGGGCGGCGAGACCCAGTACTTC. The rearrangement joins TRBV5-4 to TRBJ2-5, with 9 bases aligning to TRBD2. Per germline, CDR1 SGHNT and CDR2 YYREEE (reference sequence). This CDR3 is 17 amino acids long. Losses at the gene ends were 4 bases for V and 5 bases for J; bases not matched to a gene: 15.